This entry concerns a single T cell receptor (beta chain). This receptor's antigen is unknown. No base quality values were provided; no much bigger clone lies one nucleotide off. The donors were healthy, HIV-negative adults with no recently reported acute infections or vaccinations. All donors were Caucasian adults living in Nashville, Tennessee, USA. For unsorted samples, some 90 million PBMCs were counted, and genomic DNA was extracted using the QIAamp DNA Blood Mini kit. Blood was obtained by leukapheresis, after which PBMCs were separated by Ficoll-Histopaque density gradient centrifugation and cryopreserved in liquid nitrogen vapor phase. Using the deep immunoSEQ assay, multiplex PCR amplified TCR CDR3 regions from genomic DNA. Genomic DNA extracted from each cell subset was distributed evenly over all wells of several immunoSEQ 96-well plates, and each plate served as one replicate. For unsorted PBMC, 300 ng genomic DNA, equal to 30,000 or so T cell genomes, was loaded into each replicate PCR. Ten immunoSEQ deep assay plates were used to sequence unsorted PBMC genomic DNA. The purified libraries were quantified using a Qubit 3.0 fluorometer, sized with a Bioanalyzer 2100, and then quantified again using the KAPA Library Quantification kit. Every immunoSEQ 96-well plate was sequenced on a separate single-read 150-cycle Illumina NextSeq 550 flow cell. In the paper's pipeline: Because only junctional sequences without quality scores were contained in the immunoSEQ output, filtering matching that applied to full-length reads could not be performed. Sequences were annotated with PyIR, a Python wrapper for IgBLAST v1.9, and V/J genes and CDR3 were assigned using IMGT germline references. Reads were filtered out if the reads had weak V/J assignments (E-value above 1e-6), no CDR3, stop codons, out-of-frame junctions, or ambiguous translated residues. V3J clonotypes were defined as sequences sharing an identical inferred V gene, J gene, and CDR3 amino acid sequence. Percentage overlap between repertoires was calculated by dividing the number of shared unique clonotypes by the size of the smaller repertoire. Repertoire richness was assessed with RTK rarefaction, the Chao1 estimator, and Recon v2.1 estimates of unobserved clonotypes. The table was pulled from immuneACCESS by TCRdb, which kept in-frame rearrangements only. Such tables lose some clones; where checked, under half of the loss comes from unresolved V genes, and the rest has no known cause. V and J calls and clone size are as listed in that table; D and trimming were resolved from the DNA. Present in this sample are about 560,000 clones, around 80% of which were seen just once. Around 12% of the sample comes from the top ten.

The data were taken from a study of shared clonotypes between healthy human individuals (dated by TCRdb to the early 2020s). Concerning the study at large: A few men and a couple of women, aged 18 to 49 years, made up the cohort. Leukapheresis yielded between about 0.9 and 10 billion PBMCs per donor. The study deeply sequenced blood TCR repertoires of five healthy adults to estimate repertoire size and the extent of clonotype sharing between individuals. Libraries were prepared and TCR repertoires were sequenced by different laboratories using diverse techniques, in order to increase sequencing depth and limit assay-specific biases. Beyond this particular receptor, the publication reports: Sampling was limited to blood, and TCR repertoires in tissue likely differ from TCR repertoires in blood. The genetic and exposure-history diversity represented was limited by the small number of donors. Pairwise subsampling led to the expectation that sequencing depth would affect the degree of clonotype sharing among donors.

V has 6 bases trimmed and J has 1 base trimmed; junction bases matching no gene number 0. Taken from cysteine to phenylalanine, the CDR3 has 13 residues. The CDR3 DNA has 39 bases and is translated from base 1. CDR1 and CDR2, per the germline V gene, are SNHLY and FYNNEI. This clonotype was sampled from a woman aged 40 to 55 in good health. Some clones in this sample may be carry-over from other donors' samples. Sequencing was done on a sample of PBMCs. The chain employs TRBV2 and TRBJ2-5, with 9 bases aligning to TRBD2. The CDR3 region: CASRTSGQETQYF. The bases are TGTGCCAGCAGGACTAGCGGCCAAGAGACCCAGTACTTC.